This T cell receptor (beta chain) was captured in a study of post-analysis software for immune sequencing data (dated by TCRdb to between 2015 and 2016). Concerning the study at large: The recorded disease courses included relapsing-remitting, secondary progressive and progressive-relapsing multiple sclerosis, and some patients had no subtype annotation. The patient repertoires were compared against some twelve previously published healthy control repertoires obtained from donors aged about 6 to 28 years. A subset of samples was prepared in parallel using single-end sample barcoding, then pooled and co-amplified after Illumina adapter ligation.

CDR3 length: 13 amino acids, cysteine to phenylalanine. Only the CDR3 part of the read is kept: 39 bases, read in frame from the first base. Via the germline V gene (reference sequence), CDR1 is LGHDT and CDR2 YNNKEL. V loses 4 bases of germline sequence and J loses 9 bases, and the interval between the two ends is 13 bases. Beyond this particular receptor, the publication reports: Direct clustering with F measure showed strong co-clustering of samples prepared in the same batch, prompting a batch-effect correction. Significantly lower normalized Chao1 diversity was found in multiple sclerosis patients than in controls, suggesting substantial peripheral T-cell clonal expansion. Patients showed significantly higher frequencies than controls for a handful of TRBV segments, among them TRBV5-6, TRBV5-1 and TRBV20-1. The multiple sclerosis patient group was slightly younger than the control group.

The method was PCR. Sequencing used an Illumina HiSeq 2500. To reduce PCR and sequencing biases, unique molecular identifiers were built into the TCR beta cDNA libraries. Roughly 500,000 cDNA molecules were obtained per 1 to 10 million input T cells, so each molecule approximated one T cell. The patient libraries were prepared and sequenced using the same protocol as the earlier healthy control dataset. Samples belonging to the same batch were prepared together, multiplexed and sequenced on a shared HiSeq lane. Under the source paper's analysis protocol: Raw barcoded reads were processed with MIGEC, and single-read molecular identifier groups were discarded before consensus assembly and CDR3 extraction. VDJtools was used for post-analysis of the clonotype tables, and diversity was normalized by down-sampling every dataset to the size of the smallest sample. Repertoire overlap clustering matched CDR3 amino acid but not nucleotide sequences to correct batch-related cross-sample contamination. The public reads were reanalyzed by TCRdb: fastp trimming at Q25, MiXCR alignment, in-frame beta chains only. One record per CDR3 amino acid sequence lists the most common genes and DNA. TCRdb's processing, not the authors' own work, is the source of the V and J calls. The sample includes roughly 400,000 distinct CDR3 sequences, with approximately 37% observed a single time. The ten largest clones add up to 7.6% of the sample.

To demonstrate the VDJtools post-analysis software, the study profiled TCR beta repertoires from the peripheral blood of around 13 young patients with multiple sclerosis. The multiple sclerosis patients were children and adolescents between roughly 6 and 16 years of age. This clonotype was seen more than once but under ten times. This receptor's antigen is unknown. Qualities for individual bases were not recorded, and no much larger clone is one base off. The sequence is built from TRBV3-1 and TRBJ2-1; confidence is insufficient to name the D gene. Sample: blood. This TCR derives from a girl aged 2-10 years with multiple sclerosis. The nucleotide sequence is TGTGCCAGCAGCCCTCAAGATTGGTCTGAGCAGTTCTTC. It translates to CASSPQDWSEQFF.